These 17 T cell receptor beta chains originate from one sample sequenced in a study of cytomegalovirus exposure and HLA in healthy donors. The PCR contained 60 Vbeta and 13 Jbeta primers. Sequenced by immunoSEQ multiplex PCR; TCRdb stores in-frame clones only, minus some. The sample totals about 210,000 clones. Sequencing used PBMCs. These receptors were taken from a woman between 25 and 40 years old in good health and CMV-seropositive.

Concerning this clone: At one end the junction does not follow the germline gene, possibly because of a read error. The chain has TRBV19 and TRBJ1-1, with a possible D match to TRBD1 (6 bases). Germline values: CDR1 LNHDA, CDR2 SQIVND (reference sequence). The CDR3 extends over 16 amino acids. The CDR3 loop reads CASSLRTVVRNAEAFF. The CDR3 DNA is TGTGCCAGTAGTCTTCGGACAGTAGTAAGGAACGCTGAAGCTTTCTTT.

J is TRBJ2-1 and V is TRBV7-8; D not certain. The V and J ends lost 0 bases and 5 bases respectively, with 14 bases between them. CDR3 length: 16 residues. Germline CDR1 is SGHVS and CDR2 is FQNEAQ. This CDR3 is CASSLAPLVVNNEQFF. DNA of the CDR3: TGTGCCAGCAGCTTAGCGCCGCTAGTAGTTAACAATGAGCAGTTCTTC.

About this clone itself: This CDR3 is also generated by other DNA sequences in the sample. This sequence joins TRBV7-2 and TRBJ1-5, with D maybe TRBD1 (6 bases). The V end lost 1 base, the J end lost 7 bases, and 11 bases lay between the germline ends. Germline CDR1 is SGHTA and CDR2 is FQGNSA. The CDR3 extends over 14 amino acids. CDR3 sequence reads: CASSLDRVGQPQHF. For the CDR3, the DNA is TGTGCCAGCAGCTTAGACAGGGTGGGCCAGCCCCAGCATTTT. Full variable domain (rest looked up from reference TRBV7-2 and TRBJ1-5): GAGVSQSPSNKVTEKGKDVELRCDPISGHTALYWYRQSLGQGLEFLIYFQGNSAPDKSGLPSDRFSAERTGGSVSTLTIQRTQQEDSAVYLCASSLDRVGQPQHFGDGTRLSIL.

The chain carries TRBV28 and TRBJ2-7, with D maybe TRBD1 (6 bases). The CDR3 extends over 14 amino acids. V was trimmed by 6 bases and J by 4 bases, leaving 16 bases between them. Germline V gives CDR1 MDHEN, CDR2 SYDVKM. The CDR3 spells CASSLQGVRYEQYF. The CDR3 coding sequence is TGTGCCAGCAGCCTACAGGGAGTTAGGTACGAGCAGTACTTC.

CDR3 nucleotide sequence: TGTGCCAGCAGCTTAGCCCCGGGTGATGGCTACACCTTC. As protein: CASSLAPGDGYTF. This chain joins TRBV11-2 and TRBJ1-2; D uncertain. Deletions cut 1 base from V and 6 bases from J, with 9 bases between. The CDR3 has 13 residues. Per germline, CDR1 SGHAT and CDR2 FQNNGV.

The chain joins TRBV9 to TRBJ1-4; 9 bases map to TRBD1. Looked up from germline, CDR1 is SGDLS and CDR2 is YYNGEE. The CDR3 runs 17 residues. With V trimmed by 3 bases and J by 4 bases, 10 bases remained unmatched. The CDR3 region has the DNA TGTGCCAGCAGCGCCAGACAGGGGGGCTATAGTAATGAAAAACTGTTTTTT. Translating gives CASSARQGGYSNEKLFF. The full variable domain, its missing parts supplied by reference TRBV9 and TRBJ1-4, is DSGVTQTPKHLITATGQRVTLRCSPRSGDLSVYWYQQSLDQGLQFLIQYYNGEERAKGNILERFSAQQFPDLHSELNLSSLELGDSALYFCASSARQGGYSNEKLFFGSGTQLSVL.

This chain links TRBV19 with TRBJ2-7; TRBD2 is a possible D gene (6 bases). The ends were cut back, 1 base at V and 2 bases at J, with 9 bases in the middle. This CDR3 contains 14 residues. The germline CDR1 and CDR2 sequences are LNHDA and SQIVND (reference sequence). Here the CDR3 DNA reads TGTGCCAGTAGTATAGGCGGGGCCGCCTACGAGCAGTACTTC. Encoded protein: CASSIGGAAYEQYF.

The DNA for the CDR3 is TGCAGCGTTGAGGCTAGCGGGGGGGCAGATGGAGAGACCCAGTACTTC. Amino acid sequence: CSVEASGGADGETQYF. The gene calls are TRBV29-1 and TRBJ2-5; 12 bases are a match to TRBD2. CDR1 is SQVTM, CDR2 ANQGSEA, per germline. V was pared by 3 bases and J by 4 bases, with 9 bases of the junction left unmatched. The CDR3 is 16 amino acids.

V gene TRBV18 combines with J gene TRBJ1-1; D is possibly TRBD1 (5 bases). The CDR3 runs 16 residues. The ends were cut back, 1 base at V and 5 bases at J, with 17 bases in the middle. Germline V gene sequence: CDR1 KGHSH, CDR2 LQKENI. CDR3: CASSPLKRGRETEAFF. The CDR3, as DNA: TGTGCCAGCTCACCACTTAAGCGGGGGAGAGAAACTGAAGCTTTCTTT.

The J gene is TRBJ1-2, the V gene TRBV5-5; D gene ambiguous. Trimming took 4 bases from V and 0 from J, leaving 13 bases between them. CDR1 and CDR2 (germline): SGHKS, YYEKEE (reference sequence). This CDR3 is 15 amino acids long. The CDR3, as DNA: TGTGCCAGCAGCCCTACCCGCGGGTCTAACTATGGCTACACCTTC. Translated: CASSPTRGSNYGYTF.

The CDR3 sequence: CASGRDSSYEQYF. CDR3 sequence (DNA): TGTGCTAGTGGTCGGGACAGCTCCTACGAGCAGTACTTC. The rearrangement links TRBV12-5 to TRBJ2-7; 7 nucleotides agree with TRBD1. Germline CDR1 LGHNT, CDR2 FRNRAP. The length of the CDR3 is 13 residues. V was pared by 5 bases and J by 0 bases, with 1 base of the junction left unmatched.

The chain combines TRBV6-6 with TRBJ2-2, with 7 bases lining up with TRBD1. Trimming at V came to 8 bases and at J to 2 bases, leaving 5 bases not matched to a gene. The CDR3 is 14 residues long. From germline, CDR1 is MNHNY and CDR2 SVGAGI (reference sequence). The CDR3 nucleotides are TGTGCCAGCGGATGGACAGGAAACACCGGGGAGCTGTTTTTT. This encodes CASGWTGNTGELFF.

The gene calls are TRBV9 and TRBJ2-7; 7 bases match TRBD2. The junction had 2 bases not matched to a gene; V was cut back by 0 bases and J by 2 bases. The CDR3 has 14 amino acids. Germline V gene sequence: CDR1 SGDLS, CDR2 YYNGEE. CDR3 region: CASSVGAGTYEQYF. CDR3 nucleotides: TGTGCCAGCAGCGTAGGAGCGGGAACCTACGAGCAGTACTTC. Complete variable domain (other parts from reference TRBV9 and TRBJ2-7): DSGVTQTPKHLITATGQRVTLRCSPRSGDLSVYWYQQSLDQGLQFLIQYYNGEERAKGNILERFSAQQFPDLHSELNLSSLELGDSALYFCASSVGAGTYEQYFGPGTRLTVT.

V gene TRBV19 combines with J gene TRBJ1-2; TRBD1 might be the D (5 bases). CDR3 length: 12 residues. In germline, CDR1 is LNHDA, CDR2 SQIVND (reference sequence). V lost 4 bases and J lost 8, with 11 bases in between. The CDR3 bases are TGTGCCAGTAGTAGTTGGGGCAGCGGCTACACCTTC. Translation gives CASSSWGSGYTF.

V is TRBV5-1 and J is TRBJ1-1; D ambiguous. The germline CDR1 and CDR2 sequences are SGHRS and YFSETQ. V was shortened by 0 bases and J by 8 bases, with 17 bases between the two germline ends. This CDR3 is built from 15 residues. The CDR3 sequence: CASSLAGRAPLEAFF. The CDR3 nucleotides read TGCGCCAGCAGCTTGGCTGGGAGAGCGCCGCTGGAAGCTTTCTTT.

CDR3 loop: CASKSPPGGYTF. In DNA form, the CDR3 reads TGTGCCAGCAAGAGCCCCCCAGGGGGCTACACCTTC. The chain employs TRBV27 and TRBJ1-2, with D possibly being TRBD1 (5 bases). Per the germline V gene, CDR1 is MNHEY and CDR2 is SMNVEV (reference sequence). This CDR3 spans 12 amino acids. V lost 7 bases, J lost 8 bases, and 14 bases lay in between.

The chain is built from TRBV5-4 and TRBJ2-2; weak D call: TRBD1 (6 bases). Trimming cost V 3 bases and J 0 bases, with 15 bases left between them. CDR1 and CDR2 from the germline V gene are SGHNT and YYREEE (reference sequence). The CDR3 totals 17 residues. The CDR3 bases are TGTGCCAGCAGCTCGGAACAGGGAACAACGAACACCGGGGAGCTGTTTTTT. Protein: CASSSEQGTTNTGELFF.